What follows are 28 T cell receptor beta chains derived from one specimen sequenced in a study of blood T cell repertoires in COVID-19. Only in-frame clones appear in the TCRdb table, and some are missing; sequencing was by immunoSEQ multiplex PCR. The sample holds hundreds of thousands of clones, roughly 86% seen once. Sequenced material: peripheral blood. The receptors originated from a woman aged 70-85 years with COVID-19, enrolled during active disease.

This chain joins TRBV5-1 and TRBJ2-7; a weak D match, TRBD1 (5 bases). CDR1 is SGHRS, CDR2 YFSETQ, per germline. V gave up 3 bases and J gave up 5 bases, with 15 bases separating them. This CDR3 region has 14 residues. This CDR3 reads CASSSQGIRDEQYF. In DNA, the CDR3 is TGCGCCAGCAGCTCGCAGGGTATTAGGGACGAGCAGTACTTC.

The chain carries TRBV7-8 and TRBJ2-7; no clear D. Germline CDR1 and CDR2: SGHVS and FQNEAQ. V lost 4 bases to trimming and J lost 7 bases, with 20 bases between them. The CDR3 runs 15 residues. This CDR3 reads CASSSHLDFTREQYF. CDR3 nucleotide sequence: TGTGCCAGCAGCTCACATCTCGACTTCACCCGGGAGCAGTACTTC.

The CDR3: CATSEQEYEQYF. In DNA form, the CDR3 reads TGTGCCACCAGCGAACAGGAATACGAGCAGTACTTC. This chain connects TRBV15 to TRBJ2-7; D is possibly TRBD1 (5 bases). Germline values: CDR1 LNHNV, CDR2 YYDKDF (reference sequence). Trimming removed 5 bases from V and 4 bases from J, with 9 bases in between. This CDR3 has 12 residues.

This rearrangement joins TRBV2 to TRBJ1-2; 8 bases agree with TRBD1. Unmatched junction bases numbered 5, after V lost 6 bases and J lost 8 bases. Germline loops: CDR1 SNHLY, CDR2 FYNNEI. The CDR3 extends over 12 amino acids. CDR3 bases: TGTGCCAGCAGCGACAGGGGTAGCGGCTACACCTTC. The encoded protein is CASSDRGSGYTF.

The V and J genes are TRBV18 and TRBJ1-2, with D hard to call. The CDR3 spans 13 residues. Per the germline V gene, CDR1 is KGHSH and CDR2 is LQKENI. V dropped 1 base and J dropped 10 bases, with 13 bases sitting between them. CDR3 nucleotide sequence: TGTGCCAGCTCACCACTGGAGGGAATCCCCTACACCTTC. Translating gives CASSPLEGIPYTF.

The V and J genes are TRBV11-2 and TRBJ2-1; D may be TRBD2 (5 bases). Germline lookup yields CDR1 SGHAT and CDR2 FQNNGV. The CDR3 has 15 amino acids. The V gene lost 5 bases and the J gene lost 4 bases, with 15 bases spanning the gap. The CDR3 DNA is TGTGCCAGCAGCCAGGAGGCAGATGTTTACAATGAGCAGTTCTTC. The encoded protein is CASSQEADVYNEQFF.

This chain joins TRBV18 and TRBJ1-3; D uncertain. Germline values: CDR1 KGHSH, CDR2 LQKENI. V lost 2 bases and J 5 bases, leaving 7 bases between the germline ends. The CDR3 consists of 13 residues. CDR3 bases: TGTGCCAGCTCACCATTGTCCAGAAACACCATATATTTT. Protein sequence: CASSPLSRNTIYF.

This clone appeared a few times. The DNA of the CDR3 is TGTGCCAGCAACACAGTGCCCTATTCACCCCTCCACTTT. Protein: CASNTVPYSPLHF. V and J are TRBV2 and TRBJ1-6, with D unresolved. This CDR3 is 13 amino acids long. Looked up from germline, CDR1 is SNHLY and CDR2 is FYNNEI. Trimming took 7 bases from V and 8 from J, leaving 12 bases between them.

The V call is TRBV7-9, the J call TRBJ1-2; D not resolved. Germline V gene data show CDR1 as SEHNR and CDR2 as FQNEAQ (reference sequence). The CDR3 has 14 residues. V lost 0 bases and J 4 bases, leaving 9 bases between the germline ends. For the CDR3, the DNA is TGTGCCAGCAGCTTAGCTGTGGGCTTCTATGGCTACACCTTC. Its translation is CASSLAVGFYGYTF.

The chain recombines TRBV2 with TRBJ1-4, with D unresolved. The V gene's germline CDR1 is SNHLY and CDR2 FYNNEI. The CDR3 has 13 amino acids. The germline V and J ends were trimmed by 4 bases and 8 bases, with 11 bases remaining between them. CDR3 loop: CASSGRGGEKLFF. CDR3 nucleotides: TGTGCCAGCAGTGGGCGGGGAGGAGAAAAACTGTTTTTT. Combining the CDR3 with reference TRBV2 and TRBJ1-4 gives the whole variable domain EPEVTQTPSHQVTQMGQEVILRCVPISNHLYFYWYRQILGQKVEFLVSFYNNEISEKSEIFDDQFSVERPDGSNFTLKIRSTKLEDSAMYFCASSGRGGEKLFFGSGTQLSVL.

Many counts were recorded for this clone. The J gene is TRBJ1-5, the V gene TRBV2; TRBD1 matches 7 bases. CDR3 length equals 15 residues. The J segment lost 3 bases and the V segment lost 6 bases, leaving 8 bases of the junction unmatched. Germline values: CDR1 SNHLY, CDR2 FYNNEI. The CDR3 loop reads CASSGLGQLNQPQHF. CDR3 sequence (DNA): TGTGCCAGCAGCGGACTGGGACAGCTCAATCAGCCCCAGCATTTT.

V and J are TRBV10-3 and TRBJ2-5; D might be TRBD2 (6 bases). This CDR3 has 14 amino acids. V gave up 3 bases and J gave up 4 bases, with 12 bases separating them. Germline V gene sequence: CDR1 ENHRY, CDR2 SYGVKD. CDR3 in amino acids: CAISEGLEGETQYF. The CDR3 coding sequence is TGTGCCATCAGTGAAGGATTGGAGGGAGAGACCCAGTACTTC.

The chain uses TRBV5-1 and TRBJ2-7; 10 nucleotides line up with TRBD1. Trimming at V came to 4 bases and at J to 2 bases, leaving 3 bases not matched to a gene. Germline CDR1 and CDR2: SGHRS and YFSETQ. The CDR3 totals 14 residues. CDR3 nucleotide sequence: TGCGCCAGCAGCCAGGACAGGGGGGCCTACGAGCAGTACTTC. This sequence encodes CASSQDRGAYEQYF.

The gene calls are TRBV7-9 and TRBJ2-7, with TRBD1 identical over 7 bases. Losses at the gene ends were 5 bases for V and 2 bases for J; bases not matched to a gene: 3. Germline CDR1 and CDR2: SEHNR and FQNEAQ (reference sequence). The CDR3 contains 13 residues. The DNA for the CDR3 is TGTGCCAGCAGCGACAGGGTGACCTACGAGCAGTACTTC. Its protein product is CASSDRVTYEQYF.

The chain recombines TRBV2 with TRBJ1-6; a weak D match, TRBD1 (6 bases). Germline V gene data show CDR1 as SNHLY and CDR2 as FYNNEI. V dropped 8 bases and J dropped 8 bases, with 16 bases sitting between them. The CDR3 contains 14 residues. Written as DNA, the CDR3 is TGTGCCAGCCTTCCCGGGACACTCCATTCACCCCTCCACTTT. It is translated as CASLPGTLHSPLHF. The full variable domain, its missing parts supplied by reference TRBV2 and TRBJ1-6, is EPEVTQTPSHQVTQMGQEVILRCVPISNHLYFYWYRQILGQKVEFLVSFYNNEISEKSEIFDDQFSVERPDGSNFTLKIRSTKLEDSAMYFCASLPGTLHSPLHFGNGTRLTVT.

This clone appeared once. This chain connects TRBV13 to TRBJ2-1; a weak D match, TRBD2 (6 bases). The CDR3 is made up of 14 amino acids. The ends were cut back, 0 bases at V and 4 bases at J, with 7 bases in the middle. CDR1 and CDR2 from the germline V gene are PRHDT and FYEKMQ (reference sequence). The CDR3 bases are TGTGCCAGCAGCTTAGGTCGGGGGTACAATGAGCAGTTCTTC. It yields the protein CASSLGRGYNEQFF.

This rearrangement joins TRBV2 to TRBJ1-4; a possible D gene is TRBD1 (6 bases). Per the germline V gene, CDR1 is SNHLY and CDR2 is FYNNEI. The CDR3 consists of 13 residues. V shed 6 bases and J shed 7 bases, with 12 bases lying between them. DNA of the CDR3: TGTGCCAGCAGCAGGGGAAGGGGTGAAAAACTGTTTTTT. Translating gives CASSRGRGEKLFF.

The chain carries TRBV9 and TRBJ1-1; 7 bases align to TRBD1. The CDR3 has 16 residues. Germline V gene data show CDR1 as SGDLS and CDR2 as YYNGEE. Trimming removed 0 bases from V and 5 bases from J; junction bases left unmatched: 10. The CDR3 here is CASSVAPAGGRTEAFF. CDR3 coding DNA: TGTGCCAGCAGCGTAGCTCCGGCAGGGGGAAGGACTGAAGCTTTCTTT.

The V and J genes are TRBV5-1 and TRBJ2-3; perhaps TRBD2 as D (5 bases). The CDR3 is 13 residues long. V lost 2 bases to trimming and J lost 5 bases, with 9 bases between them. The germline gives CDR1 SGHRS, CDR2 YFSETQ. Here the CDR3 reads CASSFGLLDTQYF. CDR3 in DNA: TGCGCCAGCAGCTTCGGACTTTTAGATACGCAGTATTTT.

CDR3 residues: CASTPASYGYTF. As DNA, the CDR3 is TGTGCCAGCACCCCCGCCAGCTATGGCTACACCTTC. The chain employs TRBV9 and TRBJ1-2; D gene uncertain. V was pared by 6 bases and J by 4 bases, with 10 bases between. From germline, CDR1 is SGDLS and CDR2 YYNGEE. The CDR3 sequence is 12 residues long.

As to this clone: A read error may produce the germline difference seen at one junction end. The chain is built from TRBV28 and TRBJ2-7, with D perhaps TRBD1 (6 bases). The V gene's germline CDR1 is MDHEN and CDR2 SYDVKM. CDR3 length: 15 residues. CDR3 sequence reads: CASSPPRGTTPRVDF. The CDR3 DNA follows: TGTGCCAGCAGCCCACCCAGGGGCACTACCCCTCGGGTTGACTTC.

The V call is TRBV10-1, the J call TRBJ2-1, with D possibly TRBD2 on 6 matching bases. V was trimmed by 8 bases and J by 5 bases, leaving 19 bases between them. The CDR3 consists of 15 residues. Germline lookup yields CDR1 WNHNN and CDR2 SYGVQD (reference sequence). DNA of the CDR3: TGCGCCAGCGCTAAGAATTTAGCGGCCAACAATGAGCAGTTCTTC. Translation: CASAKNLAANNEQFF.

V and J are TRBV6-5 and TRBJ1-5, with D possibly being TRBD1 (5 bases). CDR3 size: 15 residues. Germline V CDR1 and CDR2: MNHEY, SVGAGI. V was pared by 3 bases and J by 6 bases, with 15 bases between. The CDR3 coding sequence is TGTGCCAGCAGTTATAACCCAGGGTCGGGTCAGCCCCAGCATTTT. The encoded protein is CASSYNPGSGQPQHF.

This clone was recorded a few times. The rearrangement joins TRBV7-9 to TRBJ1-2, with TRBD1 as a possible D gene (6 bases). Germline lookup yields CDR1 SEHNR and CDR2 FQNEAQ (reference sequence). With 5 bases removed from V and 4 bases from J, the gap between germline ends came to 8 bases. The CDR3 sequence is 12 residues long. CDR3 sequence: CASSLDSYGYTF. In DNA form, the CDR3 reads TGTGCCAGCAGCCTGGACAGCTATGGCTACACCTTC.

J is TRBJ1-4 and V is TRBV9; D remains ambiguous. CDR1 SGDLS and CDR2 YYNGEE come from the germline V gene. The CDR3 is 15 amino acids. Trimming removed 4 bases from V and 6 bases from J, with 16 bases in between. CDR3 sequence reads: CASSPLEGGYEKLFF. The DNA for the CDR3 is TGTGCCAGCAGCCCCCTGGAGGGAGGTTATGAAAAACTGTTTTTT.

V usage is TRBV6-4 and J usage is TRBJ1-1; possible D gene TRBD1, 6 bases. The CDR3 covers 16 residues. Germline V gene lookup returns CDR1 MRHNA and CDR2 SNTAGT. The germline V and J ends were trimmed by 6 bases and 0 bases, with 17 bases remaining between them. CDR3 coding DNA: TGTGCCAGCAGCGACGGGACATTCACGGTGAACACTGAAGCTTTCTTT. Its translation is CASSDGTFTVNTEAFF.

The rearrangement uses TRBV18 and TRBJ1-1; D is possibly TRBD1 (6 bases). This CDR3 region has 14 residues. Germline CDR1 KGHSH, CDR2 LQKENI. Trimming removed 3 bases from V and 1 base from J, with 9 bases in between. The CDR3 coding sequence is TGTGCCAGCTCACCGTTACAGGGGAACACTGAAGCTTTCTTT. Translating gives CASSPLQGNTEAFF.

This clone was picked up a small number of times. This chain's CDR3 is CASTETGYGYTF. The CDR3 bases are TGTGCCAGCACCGAGACGGGATATGGCTACACCTTC. The chain is built from TRBV12-3 or TRBV12-4 and TRBJ1-2; D call uncertain. The CDR3 runs 12 residues. V dropped 7 bases and J dropped 5 bases, with 11 bases sitting between them.